The 29 T cell receptor beta chains given below trace back to one sample, sequenced in a study of long-term antiretroviral therapy in people with HIV. Survey-level resolution applied to immunoSEQ assay v3.0. The data were produced by immunoSEQ multiplex PCR, yet TCRdb's version contains in-frame clones alone and is incomplete. Of about 13,000 clones in the sample, around 80% were seen once. Sequences were derived from unsorted PBMCs, sampled 1.3 years before starting antiretroviral therapy. Receptor source: a man aged 35-49 years with HIV.

The gene calls are TRBV7-9 and TRBJ2-3; perhaps TRBD1 as D (7 bases). The ends were cut back, 2 bases at V and 2 bases at J, with 11 bases in the middle. This CDR3 spans 15 amino acids. Germline loops: CDR1 SEHNR, CDR2 FQNEAQ (reference sequence). The CDR3 protein is CASSLSRGATDTQYF. The CDR3 DNA follows: TGTGCCAGCAGCTTATCCAGGGGGGCCACAGATACGCAGTATTTT.

The rearrangement joins TRBV18 to TRBJ1-2, with 8 nucleotides matching TRBD1. The V and J ends lost 3 bases and 8 bases, in that order; junction bases with no gene match: 8. Germline lookup yields CDR1 KGHSH and CDR2 LQKENI. This CDR3 has 14 amino acids. CDR3 region: CASSPGQAVRGYTF. In DNA, the CDR3 is TGTGCCAGCTCACCGGGACAGGCCGTCAGGGGCTACACCTTC.

The J gene is TRBJ1-1, the V gene TRBV5-6; TRBD1 matches at 7 bases. This CDR3 spans 15 amino acids. Germline-derived CDR1 and CDR2 are SGHDT and YYEEEE. V was clipped by 1 base and J by 0 bases; unmatched bases: 3. The CDR3 bases are TGTGCCAGCAGCTTGCCAGGGGGTCTGAACACTGAAGCTTTCTTT. Translating gives CASSLPGGLNTEAFF.

The rearrangement uses TRBV27 and TRBJ1-1, with D hard to call. V lost 1 base and J 0 bases, leaving 15 bases between the germline ends. CDR3 length equals 17 residues. CDR1 and CDR2 (germline): MNHEY, SMNVEV (reference sequence). Here the CDR3 reads CASSLFPIEALNTEAFF. The CDR3 DNA follows: TGTGCCAGCAGTTTATTCCCCATAGAAGCGTTGAACACTGAAGCTTTCTTT.

This chain links TRBV7-3 with TRBJ2-3; 7 nucleotides agree with TRBD1. The CDR3 is made up of 17 amino acids. Unmatched junction bases numbered 7, after V lost 0 bases and J lost 1 base. Germline CDR1 reads SGHTA; CDR2 reads FQGTGA. This CDR3 reads CASSLTFRQGGTDTQYF. The CDR3 coding sequence is TGTGCCAGCAGCTTAACCTTTCGGCAGGGGGGCACAGATACGCAGTATTTT.

This chain joins TRBV11-2 and TRBJ1-4; tentative D call: TRBD1 (5 bases). CDR3 size: 13 residues. Trimming left V 2 bases short and J 5 bases short, with 6 bases between. Germline V gene sequence: CDR1 SGHAT, CDR2 FQNNGV. The CDR3 here is CASSLRGNEKLFF. The CDR3 DNA is TGTGCCAGCAGCTTACGGGGGAATGAAAAACTGTTTTTT. The entire variable domain, with the rest obtained from reference TRBV11-2 and TRBJ1-4, is as follows: EAGVAQSPRYKIIEKRQSVAFWCNPISGHATLYWYQQILGQGPKLLIQFQNNGVVDDSQLPKDRFSAERLKGVDSTLKIQPAKLEDSAVYLCASSLRGNEKLFFGSGTQLSVL.

The J gene is TRBJ2-7, the V gene TRBV10-3; TRBD2 is a possible D gene (7 bases). CDR1 ENHRY and CDR2 SYGVKD come from the germline V gene. Trimming removed 2 bases from V and 2 bases from J, with 13 bases in between. The CDR3 has 15 amino acids. CDR3 in amino acids: CAISEKAGAPYEQYF. The CDR3 region has the DNA TGTGCCATCAGTGAGAAGGCGGGGGCCCCCTACGAGCAGTACTTC.

This clone has just a few counts. V is TRBV2 and J is TRBJ2-7; 7 bases align to TRBD2. This CDR3 contains 13 residues. With 4 bases clipped from V and 0 bases from J, the junction kept 0 bases outside the gene matches. The V gene's germline CDR1 is SNHLY and CDR2 FYNNEI. CDR3 amino acids: CASSGGSSYEQYF. The CDR3 DNA is TGTGCCAGCAGTGGCGGGAGCTCCTACGAGCAGTACTTC.

This chain uses TRBV5-8 with TRBJ2-7, with 9 nucleotides matching TRBD2. The CDR3 contains 15 residues. V lost 3 bases and J lost 1; bases outside the gene matches: 5. Germline CDR1 is SGHTS and CDR2 is YDEGEE. CDR3 amino acids: CASSWGLATSYEQYF. Here the CDR3 DNA reads TGTGCCAGCAGCTGGGGACTAGCTACTTCCTACGAGCAGTACTTC.

The J gene is TRBJ1-1, the V gene TRBV7-3; the D gene is possibly TRBD1 (6 bases). This CDR3 is 16 amino acids long. CDR1 and CDR2 (germline): SGHTA, FQGTGA. The V gene lost 5 bases and the J gene lost 1 base, with 17 bases spanning the gap. CDR3 nucleotide sequence: TGTGCCAGCAGCGCATGGGGGCCATCCCAGAACACTGAAGCTTTCTTT. Amino acids: CASSAWGPSQNTEAFF.

In its sample, this clone was seen a few times. This sequence joins TRBV7-9 and TRBJ2-2; possibly TRBD1 or TRBD2 for D (6 bases each). CDR1 is SEHNR and CDR2 is FQNEAQ in the germline V gene (reference sequence). CDR3 length: 15 amino acids. V lost 7 bases to trimming and J lost 4 bases, with 16 bases between them. DNA of the CDR3: TGTGCCAGCACCACAACTGGGGGGCCCACCGGGGAGCTGTTTTTT. Amino acid sequence: CASTTTGGPTGELFF.

This chain connects TRBV9 to TRBJ1-3, with D possibly being TRBD1 (5 bases). There are 13 residues in the CDR3. Germline loops: CDR1 SGDLS, CDR2 YYNGEE. V lost 7 bases and J lost 7, with 15 bases in between. The CDR3 sequence: CASGAGVGNTIYF. CDR3 DNA sequence: TGTGCCAGCGGCGCGGGGGTGGGGAACACCATATATTTT.

This CDR3 is CALQRGGNTGELFF. As DNA, the CDR3 is TGTGCCCTGCAGCGGGGGGGCAACACCGGGGAGCTGTTTTTT. The chain links TRBV30 to TRBJ2-2; 10 bases are a match to TRBD2. V dropped 8 bases and J dropped 2; count of bases not matched to a gene: 5. CDR3 size: 14 residues. Looked up from germline, CDR1 is GTSNPN and CDR2 is SVGIG (reference sequence).

The chain combines TRBV19 with TRBJ2-5, with D possibly TRBD1 on 5 matching bases. Germline V lookup: CDR1 LNHDA, CDR2 SQIVND (reference sequence). The CDR3 length is 13 residues. V gave up 3 bases and J gave up 4 bases, with 9 bases separating them. CDR3 residues: CASSMNQGETQYF. The CDR3 DNA is TGTGCCAGTAGTATGAATCAGGGAGAGACCCAGTACTTC.

The chain is built from TRBV18 and TRBJ2-5; weak D call: TRBD2 (6 bases). CDR3 length: 13 amino acids. Germline V gene data show CDR1 as KGHSH and CDR2 as LQKENI. The V end lost 2 bases, the J end lost 3 bases, and 7 bases lay between the germline ends. CDR3 coding DNA: TGTGCCAGCTCACCAGGGGGGAAAGAGACCCAGTACTTC. As protein: CASSPGGKETQYF.

This clone has a handful of counts. This chain connects TRBV4-1 to TRBJ1-2; no clear D gene. V shed 2 bases and J shed 0 bases, with 7 bases lying between them. The CDR3 length is 14 residues. Germline loops: CDR1 MGHRA, CDR2 YSYEKL. In nucleotides, the CDR3 is TGCGCCAGCAGCCAACCTCCATCTAACTATGGCTACACCTTC. Translated: CASSQPPSNYGYTF.

V is TRBV6-5 and J is TRBJ2-1, with D tentatively TRBD1 or TRBD2 (5 bases each). Germline V gene sequence: CDR1 MNHEY, CDR2 SVGAGI. V lost 5 bases and J lost 9, with 17 bases in between. The CDR3 extends over 14 amino acids. The CDR3 loop reads CASSEGDISGEQFF. The CDR3 nucleotides are TGTGCCAGCAGTGAAGGGGATATCAGCGGTGAGCAGTTCTTC.

The genes are TRBV6-1 and TRBJ2-1; 10 nucleotides agree with TRBD2. CDR1 is MNHNS and CDR2 is SASEGT in the germline V gene. The J segment lost 7 bases and the V segment lost 5 bases, leaving 5 bases of the junction unmatched. There are 14 residues in the CDR3. DNA of the CDR3: TGTGCCAGCAGTCTAGCGGGGGCATGGAATGAGCAGTTCTTC. It specifies CASSLAGAWNEQFF.

CDR3 protein: CASSLDGLEGSEKLFF. DNA for the CDR3: TGTGCCAGCAGCTTAGACGGGCTAGAAGGCTCCGAAAAACTGTTTTTT. The rearrangement uses TRBV7-9 and TRBJ1-4; D gene uncertain. V was trimmed by 1 base and J by 8 bases, leaving 17 bases between them. CDR3 length: 16 amino acids. The germline CDR1 and CDR2 sequences are SEHNR and FQNEAQ (reference sequence).

The chain carries TRBV11-1 and TRBJ2-5; possible D gene TRBD1, 6 bases. The CDR3 length is 15 residues. Germline V CDR1 and CDR2: SGHAT, FQDESV (reference sequence). The V end lost 5 bases, the J end lost 2 bases, and 15 bases lay between the germline ends. CDR3 nucleotide sequence: TGTGCCAGCAGCCCCTTCCGGGACAAACAAGAGACCCAGTACTTC. Amino acid sequence: CASSPFRDKQETQYF.

J is TRBJ2-7 and V is TRBV19, with 12 bases matching TRBD2. In germline, CDR1 is LNHDA, CDR2 SQIVND (reference sequence). Losses at the gene ends were 6 bases for V and 7 bases for J; bases not matched to a gene: 10. The CDR3 spans 15 residues. The CDR3 DNA follows: TGTGCCAGTAGCCCGGGGACTAGCGGGTTTTCGGAGCAGTACTTC. It codes for CASSPGTSGFSEQYF.

This clone was recorded only once. V gene TRBV5-1 combines with J gene TRBJ1-3; TRBD1 is a possible D gene (6 bases). The CDR3 loop spans 16 amino acids. The germline gives CDR1 SGHRS, CDR2 YFSETQ. Trimming pared 4 bases from V and 0 bases from J, leaving 14 bases between. CDR3 in amino acids: CASSQTDSSSGNTIYF. The DNA of the CDR3 is TGCGCCAGCAGCCAGACGGACAGTTCCTCTGGAAACACCATATATTTT.

The rearrangement links TRBV2 to TRBJ2-7; D unresolved. Germline assignment: CDR1 SNHLY and CDR2 FYNNEI. Trimming cost V 1 base and J 4 bases, with 5 bases left between them. CDR3 length: 12 amino acids. The CDR3 DNA reads TGTGCCAGCAGTGAAGGGAGATACGAGCAGTACTTC. Translation: CASSEGRYEQYF.

The CDR3 DNA reads TGTGCCTGGACCCGAGACAGGAGCTCTGGAAACACCATATATTTT. Protein product: CAWTRDRSSGNTIYF. The chain links TRBV30 to TRBJ1-3, with a weak D call TRBD1 (6 bases). V gave up 4 bases and J gave up 0 bases, with 13 bases separating them. Germline CDR1 GTSNPN, CDR2 SVGIG (reference sequence). The CDR3 runs to 15 residues.

This rearrangement joins TRBV9 to TRBJ2-2; tentatively, D is TRBD2 (5 bases). Germline lookup yields CDR1 SGDLS and CDR2 YYNGEE. The V and J ends lost 3 bases and 0 bases respectively, with 6 bases between them. CDR3 size: 14 residues. The CDR3 reads CASSAGTNTGELFF. CDR3 in DNA: TGTGCCAGCAGCGCGGGGACGAACACCGGGGAGCTGTTTTTT.

This clone was observed once. The chain recombines TRBV27 with TRBJ2-6; TRBD1 or TRBD2 may be the D gene (5 bases each). The germline gives CDR1 MNHEY, CDR2 SMNVEV (reference sequence). V was clipped by 6 bases and J by 0 bases, with 12 bases between them. The CDR3 extends over 16 amino acids. The chain's CDR3 is CASRPGPFSGANVLTF. The CDR3 DNA follows: TGTGCCAGCAGGCCGGGACCGTTCTCTGGGGCCAACGTCCTGACTTTC.

The V and J genes are TRBV5-8 and TRBJ2-3; TRBD1 matches 11 bases. CDR3 length: 18 amino acids. Germline V gives CDR1 SGHTS, CDR2 YDEGEE. Trimming took 2 bases from V and 5 from J; bases not matched to a gene: 13. The CDR3 DNA sequence: TGTGCCAGCAGCTTATTACACTTTGGACAGGGGGCTGGAGATACGCAGTATTTT. Residues: CASSLLHFGQGAGDTQYF.

This clone is large. The chain links TRBV19 to TRBJ1-2; D is unclear. The germline V and J ends were trimmed by 0 bases and 4 bases, with 12 bases remaining between them. Germline V gene sequence: CDR1 LNHDA, CDR2 SQIVND (reference sequence). This CDR3 contains 15 residues. The CDR3: CASSIDPGEVYGYTF. In DNA, the CDR3 is TGTGCCAGTAGTATAGACCCAGGAGAAGTCTATGGCTACACCTTC. Based on the CDR3 plus reference TRBV19 and TRBJ1-2, the full variable domain is DGGITQSPKYLFRKEGQNVTLSCEQNLNHDAMYWYRQDPGQGLRLIYYSQIVNDFQKGDIAEGYSVSREKKESFPLTVTSAQKNPTAFYLCASSIDPGEVYGYTFGSGTRLTVV.

The chain has TRBV7-2 and TRBJ1-1, with 8 nucleotides matching TRBD1. This CDR3 is built from 15 residues. Germline V gene lookup returns CDR1 SGHTA and CDR2 FQGNSA. V shed 4 bases and J 1 base; nucleotides not matched to a gene: 5. This CDR3 reads CASSSRQGRNTEAFF. The CDR3 DNA sequence: TGTGCCAGCAGCTCCCGACAGGGGAGGAACACTGAAGCTTTCTTT.